The present entry profiles one TCR beta chain with its context. Its antigen is currently unknown. CDR3 length equals 18 residues. Germline CDR1 reads MDHEN; CDR2 reads SYDVKM. With V trimmed by 3 bases and J by 0 bases, 6 bases remained unmatched. The sample is drawn from a study of OX40 agonist ivuxolimab in advanced cancers. At the level of the study: Given to patients was ivuxolimab, an agonistic anti-OX40 (CD134) antibody. About 40% of patients had received prior checkpoint inhibitor therapy.

Whole-study findings and limits: The study found among the lowest clonal expansion in partial responders at 0.1-3.0 mg/kg.

Any history of autoimmune disease or systemic immunosuppression disqualified patients. Sequencing used immunoSEQ multiplex PCR; TCRdb keeps in-frame clones, though not all of them. In the table there are some 25,000 clones, roughly 79% of which are singletons. This clonotype was obtained from an adult with an advanced solid tumor such as melanoma, head and neck, liver or kidney cancer. Sequenced material: CD4+ or CD8+ T cells sorted from blood, taken in a trial of the OX40 agonist ivuxolimab. This rearrangement joins TRBV28 to TRBJ2-4; 12 positions match TRBD2. The CDR3, as DNA: TGTGCCAGCAGTTTCTCTGGACTAGCGGGATTAGCCAAAAACATTCAGTACTTC. Protein sequence: CASSFSGLAGLAKNIQYF.